These T cell receptor beta chains were read from a single sample in a study of blood T cell repertoires in COVID-19. The assay was immunoSEQ multiplex PCR, and TCRdb's table has in-frame clones only and misses some. This repertoire shows 200,000 to 250,000 clones, around 84% found once; its top ten account for about 4%. Sample: PBMCs or T cells enriched from blood (not recorded which). The receptors stem from a man aged 25-45 years with acute COVID-19. Each CDR3 is given with its conserved first and last residue. D genes are given only for firm matches. Not all rows give a size; the values are once, few, many and, for expanded clones, a class.

J	size	D	V	CDR3	DNA
TRBJ2-5	NA	NA	TRBV19	CASSIGAGRGETQYF	TGTGCCAGTAGTATAGGAGCGGGTAGGGGAGAGACCCAGTACTTC
TRBJ2-7	NA	NA	TRBV5-1	CASTLDGSSYEQYF	TGCGCCAGCACCCTAGACGGAAGCTCCTACGAGCAGTACTTC
TRBJ2-7	NA	NA	TRBV28	CASRYPGQSMDRTYEQYF	TGTGCCAGCAGATATCCGGGTCAGAGCATGGATAGGACCTACGAGCAGTACTTC
TRBJ1-2	once	NA	TRBV9	CASSVSPTVTNYGYTF	TGTGCCAGCAGCGTGTCCCCGACAGTCACTAACTATGGCTACACCTTC
TRBJ2-7	NA	TRBD1	TRBV4-1	CATSRDRGYEQYF	TGCGCCACCTCCCGGGACAGAGGCTACGAGCAGTACTTC
TRBJ1-1	NA	NA	TRBV12-5	CASGLGMNTEAFF	TGTGCTAGTGGTTTGGGTATGAACACTGAAGCTTTCTTT
TRBJ1-6	NA	NA	TRBV30	CAWSDGSYNSPLHF	TGTGCCTGGAGTGACGGGTCCTATAATTCACCCCTCCACTTT
TRBJ2-1	NA	NA	TRBV7-2	CASSFGSGSYNEQFF	TGTGCCAGCAGCTTCGGATCGGGCTCCTACAATGAGCAGTTCTTC
TRBJ2-1	few	TRBD2	TRBV4-1	CASSRAVAGVINEQFF	TGCGCCAGCAGCCGAGCCGTAGCGGGGGTCATCAATGAGCAGTTCTTC
TRBJ2-3	NA	NA	TRBV6-6	CASSTGDTQYF	TGTGCCAGCAGCACGGGGGATACGCAGTATTTT
TRBJ1-5	NA	NA	TRBV30	CAWSLGYSNQPQHF	TGTGCCTGGAGTCTCGGGTATAGCAATCAGCCCCAGCATTTT
TRBJ2-5	few	TRBD1	TRBV19	CASSISGTDETQYF	TGTGCCAGTAGTATATCCGGGACAGACGAGACCCAGTACTTC
TRBJ2-7	NA	NA	TRBV19	CASSIGATYEQYF	TGTGCCAGTAGTATAGGAGCCACCTACGAGCAGTACTTC
TRBJ2-7	NA	NA	TRBV2	CASSLQGYEQYF	TGTGCCAGCAGTTTACAGGGCTACGAGCAGTACTTC
TRBJ1-6	few	TRBD1	TRBV3-1/TRBV3-2	CASSQGTGVNSPLHF	TGTGCCAGCAGCCAAGGGACAGGAGTGAATTCACCCCTCCACTTT
TRBJ1-4	NA	TRBD1	TRBV4-2	CASSADRVQKLFF	TGTGCCAGCAGCGCGGACAGGGTACAAAAACTGTTTTTT
TRBJ2-7	few	NA	TRBV2	CASREGGTYEQYF	TGTGCCAGCAGGGAGGGTGGGACCTACGAGCAGTACTTC
TRBJ1-2	NA	TRBD1	TRBV4-1	CASSQETGASYGYTF	TGCGCCAGCAGCCAAGAAACAGGGGCCTCCTATGGCTACACCTTC
TRBJ2-7	NA	NA	TRBV2	CASLGGSYEQYF	TGTGCCAGCCTAGGGGGCTCCTACGAGCAGTACTTC
TRBJ2-7	NA	NA	TRBV6-6	CASMGAKKGYEQYF	TGTGCCAGCATGGGAGCCAAAAAGGGTTACGAGCAGTACTTC
TRBJ1-5	NA	NA	TRBV28	CASRDTNQPQHF	TGTGCCAGCAGAGACACCAATCAGCCCCAGCATTTT
TRBJ1-5	NA	NA	TRBV6-5	CASSYSSSLNQPQHF	TGTGCCAGCAGTTACTCGAGCTCTCTCAATCAGCCCCAGCATTTT
TRBJ1-1	once	TRBD1	TRBV15	CATSKPGQGGTEAFF	TGTGCCACCAGCAAACCGGGACAGGGGGGCACTGAAGCTTTCTTT
TRBJ1-3	NA	NA	TRBV11-2	CASSLFPPPDRGAGNTIYF	TGTGCCAGCAGCTTATTCCCTCCCCCTGACAGAGGTGCTGGAAACACCATATATTTT
TRBJ1-2	NA	NA	TRBV30	CAWGKGARYGYTF	TGTGCCTGGGGTAAAGGGGCGCGGTATGGCTACACCTTC
TRBJ2-1	NA	TRBD2	TRBV3-1/TRBV3-2	CASRTSGGPYNEQFF	TGTGCCAGCAGGACTAGCGGGGGCCCCTACAATGAGCAGTTCTTC
TRBJ1-3	NA	NA	TRBV6-5	CASSSTQPYSGNTIYF	TGTGCCAGCAGTTCAACACAGCCGTACTCTGGAAACACCATATATTTT
TRBJ1-1	NA	NA	TRBV19	CASSIVGGVKYTEAFF	TGTGCCAGTAGTATAGTCGGCGGGGTGAAGTACACTGAAGCTTTCTTT
TRBJ2-7	few	TRBD1	TRBV6-5	CASSYSRGPSYEQYF	TGTGCCAGCAGTTACTCGAGGGGGCCCTCCTACGAGCAGTACTTC
TRBJ2-2	NA	TRBD1	TRBV7-6	CASSLADRGTGELFF	TGTGCCAGCAGCTTAGCGGACAGGGGAACCGGGGAGCTGTTTTTT
TRBJ1-5	NA	TRBD1	TRBV6-5	CASSSGDRPYQPQHF	TGTGCCAGCAGCTCAGGGGACAGACCGTATCAGCCCCAGCATTTT
TRBJ1-4	NA	NA	TRBV28	CASRPYGRLNEKLFF	TGTGCCAGCAGGCCTTACGGGAGATTAAATGAAAAACTGTTTTTT
TRBJ2-5	NA	TRBD2	TRBV5-4	CASSLAGSGGHQETQYF	TGTGCCAGCAGCCTGGCGGGTAGCGGGGGCCACCAAGAGACCCAGTACTTC
TRBJ1-5	NA	TRBD1	TRBV10-1	CATEKKDRDRGKGNQPQHF	TGCGCCACCGAAAAAAAGGACCGGGACAGGGGTAAAGGCAATCAGCCCCAGCATTTT
TRBJ1-1	NA	TRBD1	TRBV10-3	CAIHRGMNTEAFF	TGTGCCATCCACAGGGGAATGAACACTGAAGCTTTCTTT
TRBJ1-2	NA	NA	TRBV7-5	CVRSVKKRDRGTNGYTF	TGTGTCAGAAGCGTAAAAAAGCGGGACAGGGGCACTAATGGCTACACCTTC
TRBJ1-6	many	NA	TRBV5-3	CARSTRGRNSPLHF	TGTGCCAGAAGTACGCGAGGGCGGAATTCACCCCTCCACTTT
TRBJ2-2	NA	TRBD2	TRBV7-9	CASSLPGASGTTNTGELFF	TGTGCCAGCAGCTTACCAGGGGCTAGCGGGACCACGAACACCGGGGAGCTGTTTTTT
TRBJ2-1	NA	TRBD2	TRBV7-6	CASSLGTSGEPANEQFF	TGTGCCAGCAGCCTAGGGACTAGCGGGGAGCCGGCCAATGAGCAGTTCTTC
TRBJ1-5	few	NA	TRBV19	CASSQAGVVWQPQHF	TGTGCCAGTAGTCAGGCCGGGGTGGTATGGCAGCCCCAGCATTTT
TRBJ1-1	few	TRBD1	TRBV7-2	CASSPGTGLGKGTEAFF	TGTGCCAGCAGCCCGGGGACAGGGCTCGGGAAGGGCACTGAAGCTTTCTTT
TRBJ2-1	NA	NA	TRBV19	CASSNQGLSYNEQFF	TGTGCCAGTAGTAACCAGGGTCTCTCCTACAATGAGCAGTTCTTC
TRBJ2-5	NA	TRBD2	TRBV11-3	CASSPARGQETQYF	TGTGCCAGCAGCCCGGCGCGGGGGCAAGAGACCCAGTACTTC
TRBJ2-3	once	TRBD2	TRBV5-5	CASSSLAGVPDTQYF	TGTGCCAGCAGCTCCCTAGCGGGGGTTCCAGATACGCAGTATTTT
TRBJ1-2	few	NA	TRBV30	CAWSVLRGSGYTF	TGTGCCTGGAGTGTTCTAAGGGGATCAGGCTACACCTTC
TRBJ1-1	NA	NA	TRBV6-5	CASSYSEGGTEAFF	TGTGCCAGCAGTTATTCAGAGGGAGGGACTGAAGCTTTCTTT
TRBJ2-7	few	TRBD1	TRBV13	CASSLVGGHEQYF	TGTGCCAGCAGCTTAGTAGGGGGCCACGAGCAGTACTTC
TRBJ2-1	NA	NA	TRBV18	CASSQVGGDNEQFF	TGTGCCAGCTCACAAGTGGGAGGAGACAATGAGCAGTTCTTC
TRBJ2-4	NA	TRBD1	TRBV5-1	CASSLEVTGVRVNIQYF	TGCGCCAGCAGCTTGGAGGTGACAGGGGTTCGGGTAAACATTCAGTACTTC
TRBJ2-3	NA	NA	TRBV29-1	CSARDTDTQYF	TGCTCCGCCCGGGACACAGATACGCAGTATTTT